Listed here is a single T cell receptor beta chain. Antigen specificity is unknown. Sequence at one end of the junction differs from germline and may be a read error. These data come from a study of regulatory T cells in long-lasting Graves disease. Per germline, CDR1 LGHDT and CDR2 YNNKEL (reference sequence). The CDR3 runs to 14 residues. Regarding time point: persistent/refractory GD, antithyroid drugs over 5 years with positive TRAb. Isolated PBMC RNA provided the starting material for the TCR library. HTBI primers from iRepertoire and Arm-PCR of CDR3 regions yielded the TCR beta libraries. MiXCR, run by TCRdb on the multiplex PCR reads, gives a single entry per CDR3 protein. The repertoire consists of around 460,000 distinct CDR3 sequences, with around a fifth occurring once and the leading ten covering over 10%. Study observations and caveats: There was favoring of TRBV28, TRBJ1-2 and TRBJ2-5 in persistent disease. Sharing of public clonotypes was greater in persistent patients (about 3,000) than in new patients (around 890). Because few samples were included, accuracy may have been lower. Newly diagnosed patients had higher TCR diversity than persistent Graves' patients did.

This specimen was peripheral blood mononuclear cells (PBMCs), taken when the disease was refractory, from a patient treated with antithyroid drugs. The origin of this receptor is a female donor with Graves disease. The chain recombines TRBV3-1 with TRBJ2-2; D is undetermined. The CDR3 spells CASGQEGSTGELFF. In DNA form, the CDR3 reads TGTGCCAGCGGCCAAGAAGGCAGCACCGGGGAGCTGTTTTTT.